What follows describes a single TCR beta chain. The data were obtained in a study of blood T cell repertoires in COVID-19. Overall study context: T cells, B-cell-depleted T cells, or PBMCs supplied cDNA or gDNA.

In the source study's methods: Researchers report that nucleated cell counts were estimated from reference gene primer amplification. This table comes from immunoSEQ multiplex PCR, and its TCRdb copy is limited to in-frame clones, with some not included. V, J and clone size are taken as reported in that table, and D and trimming were inferred from the DNA itself. The table records about 67,000 clones, about 89% of them present only once. Germline loops: CDR1 MNHEY, CDR2 SMNVEV (reference sequence). V was clipped by 5 bases and J by 7 bases, with 11 bases between them. The CDR3 has 13 amino acids. The specimen was peripheral blood. The receptor was derived from a man aged 50 to 59 with active COVID-19. J is TRBJ2-2 and V is TRBV27; D is unclear. This chain's CDR3 is CASSTSVLGELFF. CDR3 DNA sequence: TGTGCCAGCAGTACCAGCGTGCTCGGGGAGCTGTTTTTT.